The source of this T cell receptor (beta chain) is a study of cytomegalovirus exposure and HLA in healthy donors. This PCR relied on a set of 60 Vbeta primers and 13 Jbeta primers. Assay used: immunoSEQ multiplex PCR; TCRdb lists only in-frame clones, some missing. The sample carries about 170,000 clones, about 88% recorded once. General study results and limits: In a later analysis, at a false discovery rate of 0.05, under 20,000 TCR beta sequences matched HLA alleles.

Points on this clone: The antigen is undetermined.

This CDR3 has 14 residues. Trimming took 4 bases from V and 2 from J, leaving 11 bases between them. The germline CDR1 and CDR2 sequences are LNHDA and SQIVND (reference sequence). Sequenced input: PBMCs. The rearrangement uses TRBV19 and TRBJ1-2; no firm D call. The receptor was isolated from a man aged 25 to 40 in good health and CMV-seropositive. CDR3 sequence reads: CASSTPTGNYGYTF. The CDR3 DNA is TGTGCCAGTAGTACCCCCACGGGAAACTATGGCTACACCTTC.